This note documents a single T cell receptor beta chain sequence. The data originate from a study of blood T cell repertoires in COVID-19. Study details: From the United States, Italy and Spain came samples of acute and convalescent COVID-19.

The CDR3 contains 15 residues. Germline V CDR1 and CDR2: SGHTA, FQGNSA. Deletions cut 2 bases from V and 1 base from J, with 9 bases between. Exposed enrollees had met someone with a PCR-confirmed or clinician-diagnosed COVID-19 case at some point within the 2 weeks before study entry. Clones were sequenced by immunoSEQ multiplex PCR, and TCRdb holds only the in-frame ones, with some missing. The table shows about 300,000 clones, with roughly 86% occurring only once. The clonotype originates from a woman between 50 and 59 years old who had been exposed to COVID-19. Sequenced material: PBMCs or T cells enriched from blood (not recorded which). The rearrangement joins TRBV7-2 to TRBJ1-5; D is perhaps TRBD1 (6 bases). CDR3 in DNA: TGTGCCAGCAGCTTACAGGGGTCGAGCAATCAGCCCCAGCATTTT. This codes for CASSLQGSSNQPQHF. The full variable domain, its missing parts supplied by reference TRBV7-2 and TRBJ1-5, is GAGVSQSPSNKVTEKGKDVELRCDPISGHTALYWYRQSLGQGLEFLIYFQGNSAPDKSGLPSDRFSAERTGGSVSTLTIQRTQQEDSAVYLCASSLQGSSNQPQHFGDGTRLSIL.